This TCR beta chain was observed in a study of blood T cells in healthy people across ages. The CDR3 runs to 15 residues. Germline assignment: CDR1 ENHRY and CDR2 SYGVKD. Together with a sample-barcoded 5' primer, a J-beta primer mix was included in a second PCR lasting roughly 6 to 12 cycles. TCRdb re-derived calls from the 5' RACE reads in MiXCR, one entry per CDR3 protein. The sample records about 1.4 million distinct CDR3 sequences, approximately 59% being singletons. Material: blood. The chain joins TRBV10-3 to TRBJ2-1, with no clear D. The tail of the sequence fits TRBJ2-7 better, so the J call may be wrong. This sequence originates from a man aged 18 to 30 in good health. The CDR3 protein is CAISESPETYNEQYF. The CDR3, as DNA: TGTGCCATCAGTGAGTCGCCAGAAACCTACAATGAGCAGTACTTC.